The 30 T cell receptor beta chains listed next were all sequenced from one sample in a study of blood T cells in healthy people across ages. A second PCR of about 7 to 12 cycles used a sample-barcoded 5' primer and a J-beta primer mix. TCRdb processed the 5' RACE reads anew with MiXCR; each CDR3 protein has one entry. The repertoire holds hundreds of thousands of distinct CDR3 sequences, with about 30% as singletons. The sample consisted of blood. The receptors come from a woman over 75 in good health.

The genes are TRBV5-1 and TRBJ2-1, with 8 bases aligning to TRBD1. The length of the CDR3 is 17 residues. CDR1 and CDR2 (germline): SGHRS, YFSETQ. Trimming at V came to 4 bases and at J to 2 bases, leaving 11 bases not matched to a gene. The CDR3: CASSPDRGLPTYNEQFF. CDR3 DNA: TGCGCCAGCAGCCCTGACAGGGGCCTTCCTACCTACAATGAGCAGTTCTTC.

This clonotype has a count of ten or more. For the CDR3, the DNA is TGCGCCAGCAGCTTGGGTCCCTCCGGTCGTTTCGGGGAGACCCAGTACTTC. This encodes CASSLGPSGRFGETQYF. The chain has TRBV5-1 and TRBJ2-5; D is unclear. The germline gives CDR1 SGHRS, CDR2 YFSETQ. This CDR3 is 17 amino acids long. Deletions cut 0 bases from V and 5 bases from J, with 20 bases between. The variable domain in full, with the rest retrieved from reference TRBV5-1 and TRBJ2-5, is KAGVTQTPRYLIKTRGQQVTLSCSPISGHRSVSWYQQTPGQGLQFLFEYFSETQRNKGNFPGRFSGRQFSNSRSEMNVSTLELGDSALYLCASSLGPSGRFGETQYFGPGTRLLVL.

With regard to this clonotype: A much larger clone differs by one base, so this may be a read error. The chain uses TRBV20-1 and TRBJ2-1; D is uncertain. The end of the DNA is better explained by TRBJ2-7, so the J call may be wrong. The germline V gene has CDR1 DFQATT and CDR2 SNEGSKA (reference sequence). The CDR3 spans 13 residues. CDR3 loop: CSALSPVFNEQYF. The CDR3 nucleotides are TGCAGTGCTTTGAGCCCAGTATTCAATGAGCAGTACTTC.

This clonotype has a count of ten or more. Written as DNA, the CDR3 is TGTGCCAGCAGTGTGCAGGGGGCCTCCTACGAGCAGTACTTC. Its translation: CASSVQGASYEQYF. V usage is TRBV6-1 and J usage is TRBJ2-7, with TRBD1 identical over 8 bases. Germline loops: CDR1 MNHNS, CDR2 SASEGT. Trimming removed 4 bases from V and 0 bases from J; junction bases left unmatched: 2. CDR3 size: 14 residues.

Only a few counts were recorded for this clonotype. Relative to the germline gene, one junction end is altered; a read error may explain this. CDR3 sequence (DNA): TGCAGTGCTCGCGTGGGCAGGAACTATGGCTGCACCTTC. Translating gives CSARVGRNYGCTF. The J gene is TRBJ1-2, the V gene TRBV20-1; D is unresolved. CDR1 is DFQATT and CDR2 is SNEGSKA in the germline V gene (reference sequence). CDR3 length equals 13 residues.

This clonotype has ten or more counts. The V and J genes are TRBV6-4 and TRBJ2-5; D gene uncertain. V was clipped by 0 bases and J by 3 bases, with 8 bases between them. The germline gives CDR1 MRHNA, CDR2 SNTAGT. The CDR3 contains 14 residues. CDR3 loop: CASSDSRTEETQYF. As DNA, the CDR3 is TGTGCCAGCAGTGACTCGAGGACGGAAGAGACCCAGTACTTC.

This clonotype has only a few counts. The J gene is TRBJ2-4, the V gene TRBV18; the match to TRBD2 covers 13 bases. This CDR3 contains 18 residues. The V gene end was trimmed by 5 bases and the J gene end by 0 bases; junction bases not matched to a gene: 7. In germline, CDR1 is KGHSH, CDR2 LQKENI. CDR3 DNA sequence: TGTGCCAGCTCATCGGGACTAGCGGGGAGTCTAGCCAAAAACATTCAGTACTTC. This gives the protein CASSSGLAGSLAKNIQYF.

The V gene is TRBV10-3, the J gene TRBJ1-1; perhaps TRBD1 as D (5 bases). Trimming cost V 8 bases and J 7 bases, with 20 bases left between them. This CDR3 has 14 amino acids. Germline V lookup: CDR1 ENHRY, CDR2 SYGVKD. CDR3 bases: TGTGCCATCGCCCGTACAGGAGGATTAAATGAAGCTTTCTTT. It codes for CAIARTGGLNEAFF.

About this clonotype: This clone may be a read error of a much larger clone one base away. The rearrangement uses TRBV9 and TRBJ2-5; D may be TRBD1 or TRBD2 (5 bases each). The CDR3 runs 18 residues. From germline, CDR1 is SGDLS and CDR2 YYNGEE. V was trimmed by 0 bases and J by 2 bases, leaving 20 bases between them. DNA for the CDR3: TGTGCCAGCAGCGTAGAGCCGCCGGGACGGGGTGGGCAAGAGACCCAGTACTTC. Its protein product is CASSVEPPGRGGQETQYF.

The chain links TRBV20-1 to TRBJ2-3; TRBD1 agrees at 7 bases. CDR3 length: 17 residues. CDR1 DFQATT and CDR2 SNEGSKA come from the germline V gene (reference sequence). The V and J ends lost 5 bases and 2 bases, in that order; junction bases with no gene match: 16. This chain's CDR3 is CSAPPLTPGQNTDTQYF. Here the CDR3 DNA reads TGCAGTGCTCCCCCACTCACTCCGGGACAGAACACAGATACGCAGTATTTT.

The CDR3 bases are TGCAGTGCTAGAACCGACAGGGCCTACGAGCAGTACTTC. Its protein product is CSARTDRAYEQYF. The chain combines TRBV20-1 with TRBJ2-7, with 7 bases fitting TRBD1. There are 13 residues in the CDR3. With V trimmed by 2 bases and J by 2 bases, 3 bases remained unmatched. Germline values: CDR1 DFQATT, CDR2 SNEGSKA (reference sequence).

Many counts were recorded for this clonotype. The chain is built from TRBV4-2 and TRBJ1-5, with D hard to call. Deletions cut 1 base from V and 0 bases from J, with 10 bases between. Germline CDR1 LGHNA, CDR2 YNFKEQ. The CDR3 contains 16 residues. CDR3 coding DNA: TGTGCCAGCAGCCAAGTCGGGCGACCTAGCAATCAGCCCCAGCATTTT. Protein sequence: CASSQVGRPSNQPQHF.

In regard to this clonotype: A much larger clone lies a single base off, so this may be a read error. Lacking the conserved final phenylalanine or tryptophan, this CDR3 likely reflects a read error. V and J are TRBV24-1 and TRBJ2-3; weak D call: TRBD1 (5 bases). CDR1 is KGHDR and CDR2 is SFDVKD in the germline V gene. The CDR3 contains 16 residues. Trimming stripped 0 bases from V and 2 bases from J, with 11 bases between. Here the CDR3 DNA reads TGTGCCACCAGTGATTTGGGGGCTGCCGACACAGATACGCAGTATTAT. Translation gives CATSDLGAADTDTQYY.

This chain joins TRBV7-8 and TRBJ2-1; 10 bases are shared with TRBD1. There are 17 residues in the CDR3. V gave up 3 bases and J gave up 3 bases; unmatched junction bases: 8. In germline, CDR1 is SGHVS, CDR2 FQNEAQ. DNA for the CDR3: TGTGCCAGCAGCTTTTACGGGACAGGGGCCGGCTACAATGAGCAGTTCTTC. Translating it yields CASSFYGTGAGYNEQFF. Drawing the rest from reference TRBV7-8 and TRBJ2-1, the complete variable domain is GAGVSQSPRYKVAKRGQDVALRCDPISGHVSLFWYQQALGQGPEFLTYFQNEAQLDKSGLPSDRFFAERPEGSVSTLKIQRTQQEDSAVYLCASSFYGTGAGYNEQFFGPGTRLTVL.

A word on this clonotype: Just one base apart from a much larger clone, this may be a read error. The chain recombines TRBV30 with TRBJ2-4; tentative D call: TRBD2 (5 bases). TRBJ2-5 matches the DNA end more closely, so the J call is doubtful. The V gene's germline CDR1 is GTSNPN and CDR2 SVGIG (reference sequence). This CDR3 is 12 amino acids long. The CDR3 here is CAGSGGKETQYF. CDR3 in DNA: TGTGCCGGGAGTGGTGGGAAGGAGACCCAGTACTTC.

The CDR3 sequence: CASRPLGARPPDTQYF. CDR3 DNA: TGTGCCAGCAGACCCCTAGGGGCCAGGCCCCCGGATACGCAGTATTTT. The J gene is TRBJ2-3, the V gene TRBV9, with D possibly matching TRBD1 (5 bases). Trimming took off 5 bases at V and 6 bases at J, with 22 bases between the two ends. Germline values: CDR1 SGDLS, CDR2 YYNGEE. This CDR3 is built from 16 residues.

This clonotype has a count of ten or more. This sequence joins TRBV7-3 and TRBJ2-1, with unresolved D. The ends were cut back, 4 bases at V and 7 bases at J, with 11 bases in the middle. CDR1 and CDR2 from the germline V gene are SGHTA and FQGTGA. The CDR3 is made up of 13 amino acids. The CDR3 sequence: CASSSTPGNEQFF. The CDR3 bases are TGTGCCAGCAGCTCAACGCCCGGGAATGAGCAGTTCTTC.

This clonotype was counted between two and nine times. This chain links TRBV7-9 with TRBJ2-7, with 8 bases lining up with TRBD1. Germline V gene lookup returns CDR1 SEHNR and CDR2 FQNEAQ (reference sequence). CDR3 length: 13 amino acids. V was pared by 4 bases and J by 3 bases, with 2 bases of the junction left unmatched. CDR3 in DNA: TGTGCCAGCAGCTCAGGGGGCATCTACGAGCAGTACTTC. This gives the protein CASSSGGIYEQYF.

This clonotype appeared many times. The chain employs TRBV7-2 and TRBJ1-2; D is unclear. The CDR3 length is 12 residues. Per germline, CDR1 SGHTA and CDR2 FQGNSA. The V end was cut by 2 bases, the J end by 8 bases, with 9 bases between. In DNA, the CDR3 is TGTGCCAGCAGCTTACCCTTCTTCGGCTACACCTTC. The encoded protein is CASSLPFFGYTF.

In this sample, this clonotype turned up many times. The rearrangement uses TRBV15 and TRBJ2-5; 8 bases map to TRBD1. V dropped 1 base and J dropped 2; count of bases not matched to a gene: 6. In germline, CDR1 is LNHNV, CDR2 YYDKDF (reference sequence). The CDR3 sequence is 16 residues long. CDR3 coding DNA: TGTGCCACCAGCAGAGCACGGGACAGGCGACAAGAGACCCAGTACTTC. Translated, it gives CATSRARDRRQETQYF.

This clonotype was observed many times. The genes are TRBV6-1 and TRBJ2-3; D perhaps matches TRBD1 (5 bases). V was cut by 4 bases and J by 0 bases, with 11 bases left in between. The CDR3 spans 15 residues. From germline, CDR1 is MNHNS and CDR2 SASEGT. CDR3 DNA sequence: TGTGCCAGCAGTGCACAGGTTATCAGCACAGATACGCAGTATTTT. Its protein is CASSAQVISTDTQYF.

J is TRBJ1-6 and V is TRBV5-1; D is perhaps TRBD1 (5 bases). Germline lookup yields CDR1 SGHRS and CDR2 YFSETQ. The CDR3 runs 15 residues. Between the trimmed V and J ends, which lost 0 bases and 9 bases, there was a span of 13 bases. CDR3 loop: CASSLDWGSFSPLHF. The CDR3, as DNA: TGCGCCAGCAGCTTGGATTGGGGCAGTTTTTCACCCCTCCACTTT. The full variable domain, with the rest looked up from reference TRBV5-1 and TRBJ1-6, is KAGVTQTPRYLIKTRGQQVTLSCSPISGHRSVSWYQQTPGQGLQFLFEYFSETQRNKGNFPGRFSGRQFSNSRSEMNVSTLELGDSALYLCASSLDWGSFSPLHFGNGTRLTVT.

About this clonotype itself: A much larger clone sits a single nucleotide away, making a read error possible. The CDR3 reads CAGSYGTSGKETQYF. Written as DNA, the CDR3 is TGTGCCGGCAGCTACGGGACTAGCGGAAAAGAGACCCAGTACTTC. The V and J genes are TRBV5-6 and TRBJ2-5, with 11 positions matching TRBD2. CDR1 SGHDT and CDR2 YYEEEE come from the germline V gene. The CDR3 spans 15 residues.

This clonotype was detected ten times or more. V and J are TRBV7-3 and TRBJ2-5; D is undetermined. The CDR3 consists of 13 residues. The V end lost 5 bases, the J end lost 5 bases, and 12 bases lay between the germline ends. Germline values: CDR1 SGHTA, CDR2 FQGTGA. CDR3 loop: CASSNGLGETQYF. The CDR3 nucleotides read TGTGCCAGCAGCAACGGGTTAGGGGAGACCCAGTACTTC.

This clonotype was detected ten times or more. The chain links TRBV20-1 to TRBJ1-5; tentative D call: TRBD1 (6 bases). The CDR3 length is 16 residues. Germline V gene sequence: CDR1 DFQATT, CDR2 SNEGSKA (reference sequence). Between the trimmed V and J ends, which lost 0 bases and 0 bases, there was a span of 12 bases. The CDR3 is CSARESAGVSNQPQHF. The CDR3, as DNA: TGCAGTGCTAGAGAAAGCGCAGGGGTTAGCAATCAGCCCCAGCATTTT.

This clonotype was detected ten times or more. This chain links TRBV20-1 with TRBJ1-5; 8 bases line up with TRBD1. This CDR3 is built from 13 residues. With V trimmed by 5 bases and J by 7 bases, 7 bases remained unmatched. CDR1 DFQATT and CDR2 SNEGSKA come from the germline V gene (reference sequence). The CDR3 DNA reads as TGCAGTGCTCGACCCGACAGGGGACAGCCCCAGCATTTT. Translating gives CSARPDRGQPQHF.

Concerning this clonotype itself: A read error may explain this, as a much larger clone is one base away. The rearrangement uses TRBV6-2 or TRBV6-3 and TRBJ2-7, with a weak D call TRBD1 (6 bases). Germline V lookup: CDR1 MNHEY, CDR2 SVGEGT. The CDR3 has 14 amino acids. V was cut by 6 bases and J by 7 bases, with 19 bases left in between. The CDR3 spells CASSVGGSNNEQYF. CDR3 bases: TGTGCCAGCAGCGTAGGGGGTTCTAACAATGAGCAGTACTTC.

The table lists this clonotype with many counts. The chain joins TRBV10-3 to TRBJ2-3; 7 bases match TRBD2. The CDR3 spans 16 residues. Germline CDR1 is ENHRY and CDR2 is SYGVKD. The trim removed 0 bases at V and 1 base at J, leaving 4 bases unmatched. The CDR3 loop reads CAISESRGGRTDTQYF. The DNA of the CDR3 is TGTGCCATCAGTGAGTCGCGCGGGGGACGCACAGATACGCAGTATTTT.

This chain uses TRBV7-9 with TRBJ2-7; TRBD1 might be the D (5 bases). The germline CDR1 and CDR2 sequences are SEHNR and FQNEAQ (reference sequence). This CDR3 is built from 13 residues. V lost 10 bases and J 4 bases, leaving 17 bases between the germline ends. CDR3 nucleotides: TGTGCCATCTCTACCGGCAGGGATTACGAGCAGTACTTC. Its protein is CAISTGRDYEQYF.

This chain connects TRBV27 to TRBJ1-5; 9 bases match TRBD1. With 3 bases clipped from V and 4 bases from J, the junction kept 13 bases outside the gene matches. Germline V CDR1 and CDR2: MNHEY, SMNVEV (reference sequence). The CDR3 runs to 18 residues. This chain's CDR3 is CASSLGPRTGALNQPQHF. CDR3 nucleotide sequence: TGTGCCAGCAGTTTGGGGCCGAGGACAGGGGCACTGAATCAGCCCCAGCATTTT.